This TCR beta chain was recorded in a study of blood T cell repertoires in COVID-19. For the study at large: Whether acute or convalescent, the COVID-19 samples came from the United States, Italy and Spain.

V lost 2 bases and J lost 2, with 15 bases in between. This CDR3 has 16 residues. The germline V gene has CDR1 MDHEN and CDR2 SYDVKM. Authors' processing steps: Researchers report that nucleated cell counts were estimated from reference gene primer amplification. Using immunoSEQ multiplex PCR, the repertoire was profiled, and TCRdb retains in-frame clones only, with some absent. That table gives V, J and clone size, and the DNA gave D and trimming. The sample carries 300,000 to 400,000 clones, just over 85% recorded once. Participants were aged roughly 18 to 89 years from approximately 25 US areas. Assignment of participants to cohorts was predicated upon participant-reported clinical history.

The V and J genes are TRBV28 and TRBJ1-2, with D possibly matching TRBD1 (6 bases). The clonotype was recovered from a woman aged 40 to 55 with acute COVID-19. What was sequenced was PBMCs or T cells enriched from blood (not recorded which). The CDR3 reads CASSLGGGGSNYGYTF. DNA of the CDR3: TGTGCCAGCAGTTTAGGGGGGGGCGGGAGCAACTATGGCTACACCTTC.